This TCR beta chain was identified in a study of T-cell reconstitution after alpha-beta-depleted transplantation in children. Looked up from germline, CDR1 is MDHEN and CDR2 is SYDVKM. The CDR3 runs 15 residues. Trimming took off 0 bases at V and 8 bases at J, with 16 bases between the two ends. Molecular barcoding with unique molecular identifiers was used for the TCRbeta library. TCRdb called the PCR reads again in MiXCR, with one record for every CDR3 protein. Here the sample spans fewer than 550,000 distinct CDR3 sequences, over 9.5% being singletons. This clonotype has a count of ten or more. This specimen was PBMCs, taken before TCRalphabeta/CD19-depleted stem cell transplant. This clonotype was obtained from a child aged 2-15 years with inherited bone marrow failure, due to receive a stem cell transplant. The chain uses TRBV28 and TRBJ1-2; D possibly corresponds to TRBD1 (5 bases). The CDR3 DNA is TGTGCCAGCAGTTTATGGAAGCACAGGATGTTGGGCTACACCTTC. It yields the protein CASSLWKHRMLGYTF.